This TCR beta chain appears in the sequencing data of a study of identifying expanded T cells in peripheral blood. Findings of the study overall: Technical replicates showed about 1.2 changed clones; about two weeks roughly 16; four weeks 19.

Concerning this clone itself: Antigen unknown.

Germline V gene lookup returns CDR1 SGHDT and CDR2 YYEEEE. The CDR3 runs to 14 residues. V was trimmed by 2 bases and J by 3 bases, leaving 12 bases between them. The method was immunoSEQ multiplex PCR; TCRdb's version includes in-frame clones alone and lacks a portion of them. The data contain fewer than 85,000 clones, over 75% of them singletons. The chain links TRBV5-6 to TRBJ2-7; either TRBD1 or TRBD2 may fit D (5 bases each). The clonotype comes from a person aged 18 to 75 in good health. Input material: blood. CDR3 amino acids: CASSFGTDGYEQYF. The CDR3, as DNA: TGTGCCAGCAGCTTCGGGACGGACGGCTACGAGCAGTACTTC.